This T cell receptor beta chain was captured in a study of cytomegalovirus exposure and HLA in healthy donors. Germline V gene sequence: CDR1 SNHLY, CDR2 FYNNEI. This CDR3 has 16 amino acids. V lost 3 bases, J lost 1 base, and 15 bases lay in between. 60 Vbeta and 13 Jbeta primers were used in PCR. Sequencing was performed with immunoSEQ multiplex PCR; in TCRdb, only in-frame clones are kept and a portion is missing. Of roughly 250,000 clones listed, 80% are singletons. The material sequenced was PBMCs. The rearrangement uses TRBV2 and TRBJ1-1; D possibly corresponds to TRBD1 (5 bases). The sequence came from a girl between 2 and 10 years old in good health and CMV-seronegative. The CDR3 reads CASSDGGRATNTEAFF. The DNA of the CDR3 is TGTGCCAGCAGTGATGGCGGCAGGGCAACGAACACTGAAGCTTTCTTT. The full variable domain, completed using reference TRBV2 and TRBJ1-1, is EPEVTQTPSHQVTQMGQEVILRCVPISNHLYFYWYRQILGQKVEFLVSFYNNEISEKSEIFDDQFSVERPDGSNFTLKIRSTKLEDSAMYFCASSDGGRATNTEAFFGQGTRLTVV.